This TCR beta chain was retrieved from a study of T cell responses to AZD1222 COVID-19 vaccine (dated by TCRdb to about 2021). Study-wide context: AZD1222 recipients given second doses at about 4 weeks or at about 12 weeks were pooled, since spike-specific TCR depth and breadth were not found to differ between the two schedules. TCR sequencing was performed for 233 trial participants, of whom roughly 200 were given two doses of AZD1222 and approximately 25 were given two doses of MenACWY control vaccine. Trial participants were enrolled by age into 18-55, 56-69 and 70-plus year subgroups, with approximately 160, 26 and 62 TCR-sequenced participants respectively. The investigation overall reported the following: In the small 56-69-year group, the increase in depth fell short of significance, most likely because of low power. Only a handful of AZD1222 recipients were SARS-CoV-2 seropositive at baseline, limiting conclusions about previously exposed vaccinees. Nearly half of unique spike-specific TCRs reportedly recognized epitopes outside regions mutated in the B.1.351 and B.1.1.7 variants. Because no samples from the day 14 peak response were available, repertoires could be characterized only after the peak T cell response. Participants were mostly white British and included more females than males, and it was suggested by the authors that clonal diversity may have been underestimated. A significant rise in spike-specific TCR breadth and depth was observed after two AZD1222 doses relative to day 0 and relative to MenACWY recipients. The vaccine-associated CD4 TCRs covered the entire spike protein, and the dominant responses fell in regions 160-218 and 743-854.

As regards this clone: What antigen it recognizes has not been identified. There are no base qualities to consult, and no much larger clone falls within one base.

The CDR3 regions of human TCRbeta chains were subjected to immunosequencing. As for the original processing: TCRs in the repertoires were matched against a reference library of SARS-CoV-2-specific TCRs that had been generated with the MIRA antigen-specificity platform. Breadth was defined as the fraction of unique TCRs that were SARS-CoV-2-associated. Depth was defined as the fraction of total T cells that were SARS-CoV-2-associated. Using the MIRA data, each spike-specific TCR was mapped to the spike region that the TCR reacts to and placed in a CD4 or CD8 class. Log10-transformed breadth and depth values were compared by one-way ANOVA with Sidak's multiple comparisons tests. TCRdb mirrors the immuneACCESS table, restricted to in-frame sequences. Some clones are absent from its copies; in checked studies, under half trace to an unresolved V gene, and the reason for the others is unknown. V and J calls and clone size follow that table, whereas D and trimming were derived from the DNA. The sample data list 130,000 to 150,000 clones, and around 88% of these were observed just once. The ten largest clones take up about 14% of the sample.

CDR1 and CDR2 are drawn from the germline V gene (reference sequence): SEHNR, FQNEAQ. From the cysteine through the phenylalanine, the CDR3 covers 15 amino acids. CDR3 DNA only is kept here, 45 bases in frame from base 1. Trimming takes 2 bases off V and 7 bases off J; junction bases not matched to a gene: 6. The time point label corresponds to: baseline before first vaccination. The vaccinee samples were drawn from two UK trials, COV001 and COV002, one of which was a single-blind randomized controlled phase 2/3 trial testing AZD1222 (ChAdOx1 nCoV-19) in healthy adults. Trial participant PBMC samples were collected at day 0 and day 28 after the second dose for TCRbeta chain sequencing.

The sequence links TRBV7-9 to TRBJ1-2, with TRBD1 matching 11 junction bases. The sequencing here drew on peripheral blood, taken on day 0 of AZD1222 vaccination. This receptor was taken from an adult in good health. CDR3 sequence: CASSLLAGTGGGYTF. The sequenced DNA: TGTGCCAGCAGCTTACTGGCCGGGACAGGGGGTGGCTACACCTTC.